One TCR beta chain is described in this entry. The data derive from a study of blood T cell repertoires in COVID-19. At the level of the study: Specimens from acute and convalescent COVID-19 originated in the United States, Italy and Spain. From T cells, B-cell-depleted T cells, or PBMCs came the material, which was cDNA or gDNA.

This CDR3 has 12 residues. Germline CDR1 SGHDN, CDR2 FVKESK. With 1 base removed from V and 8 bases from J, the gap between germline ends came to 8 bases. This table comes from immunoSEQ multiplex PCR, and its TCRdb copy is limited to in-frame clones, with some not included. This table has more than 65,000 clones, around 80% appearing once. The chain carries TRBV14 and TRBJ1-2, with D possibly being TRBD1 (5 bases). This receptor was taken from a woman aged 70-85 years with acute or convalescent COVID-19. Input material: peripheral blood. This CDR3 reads CASSQVGGGYTF. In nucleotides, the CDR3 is TGTGCCAGCAGCCAAGTCGGGGGAGGCTACACCTTC.